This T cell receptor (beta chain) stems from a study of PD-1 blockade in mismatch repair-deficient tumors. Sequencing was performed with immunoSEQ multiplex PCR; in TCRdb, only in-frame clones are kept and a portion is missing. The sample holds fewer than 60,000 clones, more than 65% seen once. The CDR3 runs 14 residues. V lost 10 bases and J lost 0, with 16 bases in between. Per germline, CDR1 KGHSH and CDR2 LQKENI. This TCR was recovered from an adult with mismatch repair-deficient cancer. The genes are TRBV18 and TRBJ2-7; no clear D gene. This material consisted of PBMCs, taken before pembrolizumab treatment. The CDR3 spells CATTRGDGSYEQYF. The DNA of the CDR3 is TGTGCCACCACACGAGGAGACGGCTCCTACGAGCAGTACTTC. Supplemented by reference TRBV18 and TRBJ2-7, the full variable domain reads NAGVMQNPRHLVRRRGQEARLRCSPMKGHSHVYWYRQLPEEGLKFMVYLQKENIIDESGMPKERFSAEFPKEGPSILRIQQVVRGDSAAYFCATTRGDGSYEQYFGPGTRLTVT.